This entry describes one TCR beta chain. Its antigen is unknown. After constant-region reverse-primer amplification, full-length variable regions underwent semi-nested PCR with Nested Universal Primer A. MiXCR, applied by TCRdb to the 5' RACE reads, yields one record per CDR3 protein. The sample consists of over 50,000 distinct CDR3 sequences, more than 20% of them appearing once. CD25-based Treg depletion was applied to purified naive CD4+ T cells. Whole-study findings and limits: Tumor Tregs overlapped most with tumor, then blood, naive CD4+ cells. Whole repertoires were not studied in the larger cohort, only one V-J beta rearrangement.

The CDR3 length is 15 residues. J was trimmed by 14 bases and V by 1 base; bases with no gene match: 7. The germline gives CDR1 SGHAT, CDR2 FQNNGV. V usage is TRBV11-2 and J usage is TRBJ2-1, with 14 bases lining up with TRBD2. The receptor was isolated from a female donor with breast cancer. Material for sequencing was tumor-infiltrating naive CD4+ T cells sorted from the breast tumor. Subset denoted: naive CD4+ T cells, CD4+CD45RA+CD25-. The CDR3 region is CASSLVARTSGRKFF. For the CDR3, the DNA is TGTGCCAGCAGCTTAGTCGCACGGACTAGCGGGAGGAAGTTCTTC.